The present T cell receptor (beta chain) was sequenced within a study of blood T cell repertoires in COVID-19. The data were produced by immunoSEQ multiplex PCR, yet TCRdb's version contains in-frame clones alone and is incomplete. The sample carries just over 300,000 clones, 80% to 90% recorded once. Germline V lookup: CDR1 SNHLY, CDR2 FYNNEI. Trimming removed 3 bases from V and 2 bases from J, with 11 bases in between. This CDR3 region has 15 residues. The sequence came from a man aged 30 to 39 who had recovered from COVID-19. The genes are TRBV2 and TRBJ1-5; TRBD1 might be the D (6 bases). Sample: PBMCs or T cells enriched from blood (not recorded which). The CDR3 spells CASSDIRTGNQPQHF. In DNA form, the CDR3 reads TGTGCCAGCAGTGATATCCGGACAGGCAATCAGCCCCAGCATTTT.